The T cell receptor (beta chain) under discussion was sequenced for a study of CD8 T cells in ankylosing spondylitis. Worth noting for this clonotype: Its antigen remains unknown.

Study conclusions and caveats: It appeared that ankylosing spondylitis blood was characterized by a TCR beta motif of under ten highly homologous variants.

Each CDR3 protein is one row after TCRdb ran MiXCR on the 5' RACE reads. The sample has about 440,000 distinct CDR3 sequences; 15% to 20% are singletons. The sample consisted of blood, either unsorted or a sorted T cell fraction (not recorded which). The origin of this receptor is a male donor with ankylosing spondylitis.

CDR3 coding DNA: TGTGCCACCTCATCGGGACAGGGTTACACCGGGGAGCTGTTTTTT. This sequence encodes CATSSGQGYTGELFF. The gene calls are TRBV24-1 and TRBJ2-2, with 9 bases that match TRBD1. The V gene's germline CDR1 is KGHDR and CDR2 SFDVKD. CDR3 length: 15 amino acids. The V and J ends lost 9 bases and 3 bases, in that order; junction bases with no gene match: 7.